Listed below are T cell receptor beta chains from one sample, sequenced in a study of T cells in localized non-small cell lung cancer. This table comes from immunoSEQ multiplex PCR, and its TCRdb copy is limited to in-frame clones, with some not included. Of thousands of clones in the sample, around 17% were seen once. The sample consisted of lung tumor tissue, taken before any cancer treatment. These receptors came from a female donor older than 55 with stage I squamous cell lung carcinoma. Each CDR3 is given with its conserved first and last residue.

CDR3 protein	V gene	J gene
CASSLGGSTDTQYF	TRBV11-3	TRBJ2-3
CASSRRTERNTEAFF	TRBV11-3	TRBJ1-1
CASSLQPMDTIYF	TRBV7-8	TRBJ1-3
CASRLVRLAGDQDNEQFF	TRBV12-2	TRBJ2-1
CASSLDRMGISEAFF	TRBV11-3	TRBJ1-1
CASSEVGENTEAFF	TRBV11-3	TRBJ1-1
CASREAGESGGYTF	TRBV28	TRBJ1-2
CASSLESQVSSGNTIYF	TRBV7-1	TRBJ1-3
CASSFIPSEAFF	TRBV28	TRBJ1-1
CASSLAGDNQPQHF	TRBV5-1	TRBJ1-5
CAWSGPGQVNTEAFF	TRBV30	TRBJ1-1
CASSLRASGARRSGELFF	TRBV5-1	TRBJ2-2
CASRLDGRTNTEAFF	TRBV6-8	TRBJ1-1
CATPIRGGSGSKVDTQYF	TRBV12-2	TRBJ2-3
CASSGREVQPITGELFF	TRBV5-1	TRBJ2-2
CASSYSTLAVQFF	TRBV6-8	TRBJ2-1
CASSDWGTSGSEQFF	TRBV6-8	TRBJ2-1
CASSIATGTGSYGYTF	TRBV9	TRBJ1-2
CASSLQAGLYEQYF	TRBV11-3	TRBJ2-7
CASSFLGGPAETQYF	TRBV11-3	TRBJ2-5
CASRSPPGLAGGPRTDTQYF	TRBV2	TRBJ2-3
CASSISLGGTYEQYF	TRBV19	TRBJ2-7
CASSVDPGPRTDTQYF	TRBV9	TRBJ2-3
CASSSKAPEGWSNQPQHF	TRBV28	TRBJ1-5
CASSPGQGADTQYF	TRBV6-8	TRBJ2-3
CASRLWLNLEESYTDTQYF	TRBV12-2	TRBJ2-3
CASRKQGPTGNTIYF	TRBV6-8	TRBJ1-3
CASSSRTTHPTEAFF	TRBV6-8	TRBJ1-1
CASSTGTGLNTEAFF	TRBV11-3	TRBJ1-1
CASSSYGTGGRDEQFF	TRBV28	TRBJ2-1
CAWSGGQGAIEKLFF	TRBV30	TRBJ1-4
CASYPTGFYAEQYF	TRBV10-2	TRBJ2-7